This TCR beta chain came from a study of blood T cell repertoires in COVID-19. How the authors handled the data: Estimation of nucleated cell counts was performed using reference gene primer amplification. Sequencing was performed with immunoSEQ multiplex PCR; in TCRdb, only in-frame clones are kept and a portion is missing. V and J calls and clone size are as listed in that table; D and trimming were resolved from the DNA. The table lists 130,000 or so clones, about 84% of them singletons. The receptor was isolated from a woman aged 55-75 years with acute or convalescent COVID-19. The sample was peripheral blood.

CDR3 in DNA: TGTGCCAGTAGTACACTAGCGGGAGTCTACAATGAGCAGTTCTTC. Protein: CASSTLAGVYNEQFF. The rearrangement uses TRBV19 and TRBJ2-1, with 11 bases that match TRBD2. The germline V gene encodes CDR1 LNHDA and CDR2 SQIVND (reference sequence). The CDR3 sequence is 15 residues long. The J segment lost 3 bases and the V segment lost 4 bases, leaving 2 bases of the junction unmatched.